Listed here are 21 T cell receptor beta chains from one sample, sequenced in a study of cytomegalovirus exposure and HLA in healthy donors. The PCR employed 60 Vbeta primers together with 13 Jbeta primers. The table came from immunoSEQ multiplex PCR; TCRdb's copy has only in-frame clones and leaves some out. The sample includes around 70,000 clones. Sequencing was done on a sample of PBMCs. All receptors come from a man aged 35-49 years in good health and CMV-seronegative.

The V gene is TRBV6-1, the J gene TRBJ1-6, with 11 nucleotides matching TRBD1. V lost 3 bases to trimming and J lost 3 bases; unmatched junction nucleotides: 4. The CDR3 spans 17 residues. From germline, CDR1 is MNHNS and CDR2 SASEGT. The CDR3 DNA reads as TGTGCCAGCAGTGACGCGGGACAGGGGGGCTATAATTCACCCCTCCACTTT. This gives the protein CASSDAGQGGYNSPLHF.

DNA for the CDR3: TGTGCCAGCAGGGGAACCGGGACAGGGAGTCAGCCCCAGCATTTT. This translates into CASRGTGTGSQPQHF. J is TRBJ1-5 and V is TRBV6-5, with 9 nucleotides matching TRBD1. The V and J ends lost 6 bases and 6 bases, in that order; junction bases with no gene match: 9. Germline V gene data show CDR1 as MNHEY and CDR2 as SVGAGI. The CDR3 loop spans 15 amino acids.

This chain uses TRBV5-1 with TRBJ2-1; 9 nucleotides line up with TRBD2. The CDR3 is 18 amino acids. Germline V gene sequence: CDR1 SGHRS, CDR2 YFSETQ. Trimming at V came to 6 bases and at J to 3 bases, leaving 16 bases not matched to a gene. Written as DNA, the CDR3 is TGCGCCAGCACCGACGGAGGGGCGGCGGGAGGGGTCTACAATGAGCAGTTCTTC. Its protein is CASTDGGAAGGVYNEQFF.

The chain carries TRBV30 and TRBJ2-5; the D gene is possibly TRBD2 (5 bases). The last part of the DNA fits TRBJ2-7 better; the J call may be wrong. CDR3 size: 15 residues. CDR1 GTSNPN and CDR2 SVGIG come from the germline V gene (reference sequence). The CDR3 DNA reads TGTGCCTGGAGCCGCCCTGACGGGGTGACCTACGAGCAGTACTTC. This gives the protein CAWSRPDGVTYEQYF.

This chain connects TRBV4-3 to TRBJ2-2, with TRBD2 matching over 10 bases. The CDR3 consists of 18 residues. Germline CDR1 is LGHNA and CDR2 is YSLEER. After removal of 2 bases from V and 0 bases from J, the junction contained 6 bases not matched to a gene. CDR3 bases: TGCGCCAGCAGCCAACCACTAGCGGGGAATGCGAACACCGGGGAGCTGTTTTTT. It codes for CASSQPLAGNANTGELFF.

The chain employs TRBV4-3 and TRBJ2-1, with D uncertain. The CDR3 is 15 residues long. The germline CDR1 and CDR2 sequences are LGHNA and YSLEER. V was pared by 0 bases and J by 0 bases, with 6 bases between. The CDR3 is CASSQDRDSYNEQFF. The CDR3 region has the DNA TGCGCCAGCAGCCAAGATAGAGACTCCTACAATGAGCAGTTCTTC.

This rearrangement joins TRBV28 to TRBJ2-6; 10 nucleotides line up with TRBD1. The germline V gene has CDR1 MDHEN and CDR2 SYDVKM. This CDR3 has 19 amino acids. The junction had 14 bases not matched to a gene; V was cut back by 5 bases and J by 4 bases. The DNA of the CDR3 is TGTGCCAGCAGTCCCTTAGCGGGACAGGGGAAGTTCGGGGCCAACGTCCTGACTTTC. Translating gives CASSPLAGQGKFGANVLTF.

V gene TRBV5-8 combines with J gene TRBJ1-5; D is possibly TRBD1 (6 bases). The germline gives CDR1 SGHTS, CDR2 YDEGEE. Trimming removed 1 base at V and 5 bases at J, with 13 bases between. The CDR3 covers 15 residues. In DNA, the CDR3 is TGTGCCAGCAGCTTGATCAGGGGCTCTGATCAGCCCCAGCATTTT. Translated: CASSLIRGSDQPQHF.

As DNA, the CDR3 is TGTGCCAGCAGCCCTAGGGGACAGCCCTCTAATGAAAAACTGTTTTTT. This translates into CASSPRGQPSNEKLFF. The chain combines TRBV11-2 with TRBJ1-4; TRBD1 matches 7 bases. CDR1 and CDR2 from the germline V gene are SGHAT and FQNNGV. The CDR3 runs to 16 residues. Germline trimming cut 5 bases from V and 3 bases from J; bases unmatched to any gene: 9.

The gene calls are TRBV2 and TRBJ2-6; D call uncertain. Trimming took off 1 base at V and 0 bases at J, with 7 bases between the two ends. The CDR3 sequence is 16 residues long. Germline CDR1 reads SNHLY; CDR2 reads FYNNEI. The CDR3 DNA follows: TGTGCCAGCAGTGAAGGGGCCCACTCTGGGGCCAACGTCCTGACTTTC. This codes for CASSEGAHSGANVLTF.

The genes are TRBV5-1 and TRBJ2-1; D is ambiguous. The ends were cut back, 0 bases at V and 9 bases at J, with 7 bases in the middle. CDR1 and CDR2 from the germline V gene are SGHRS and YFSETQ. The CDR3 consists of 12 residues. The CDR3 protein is CASSLVAGEQFF. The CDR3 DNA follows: TGCGCCAGCAGCTTGGTAGCCGGTGAGCAGTTCTTC.

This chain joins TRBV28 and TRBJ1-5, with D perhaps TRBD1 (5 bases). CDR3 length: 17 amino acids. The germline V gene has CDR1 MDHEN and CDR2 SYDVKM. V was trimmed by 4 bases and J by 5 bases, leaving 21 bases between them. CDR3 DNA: TGTGCCAGCAGTTCCCAGGGCGGAATCGTCGCCTATCAGCCCCAGCATTTT. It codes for CASSSQGGIVAYQPQHF. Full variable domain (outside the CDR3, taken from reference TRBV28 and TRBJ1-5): DVKVTQSSRYLVKRTGEKVFLECVQDMDHENMFWYRQDPGLGLRLIYFSYDVKMKEKGDIPEGYSVSREKKERFSLILESASTNQTSMYLCASSSQGGIVAYQPQHFGDGTRLSIL.

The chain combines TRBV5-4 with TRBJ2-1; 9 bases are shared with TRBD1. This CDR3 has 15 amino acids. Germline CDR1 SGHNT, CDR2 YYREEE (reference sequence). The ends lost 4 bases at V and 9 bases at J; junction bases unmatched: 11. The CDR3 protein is CASSPDRGWNGEQFF. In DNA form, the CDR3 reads TGTGCCAGCAGCCCGGACAGGGGATGGAACGGTGAGCAGTTCTTC. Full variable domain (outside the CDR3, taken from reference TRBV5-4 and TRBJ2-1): ETGVTQSPTHLIKTRGQQVTLRCSSQSGHNTVSWYQQALGQGPQFIFQYYREEENGRGNFPPRFSGLQFPNYSSELNVNALELDDSALYLCASSPDRGWNGEQFFGPGTRLTVL.

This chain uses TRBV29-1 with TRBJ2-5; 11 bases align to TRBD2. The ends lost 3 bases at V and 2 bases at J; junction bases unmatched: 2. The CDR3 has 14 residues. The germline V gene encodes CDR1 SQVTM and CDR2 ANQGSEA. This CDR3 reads CSVDPSGGQETQYF. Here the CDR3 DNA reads TGCAGCGTTGATCCTAGCGGGGGGCAAGAGACCCAGTACTTC.

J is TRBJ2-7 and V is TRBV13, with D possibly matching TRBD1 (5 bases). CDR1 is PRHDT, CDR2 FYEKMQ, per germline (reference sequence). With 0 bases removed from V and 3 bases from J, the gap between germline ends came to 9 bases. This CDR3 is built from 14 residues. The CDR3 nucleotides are TGTGCCAGCAGCTTAGGGGGGCGTAGCTACGAGCAGTACTTC. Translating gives CASSLGGRSYEQYF.

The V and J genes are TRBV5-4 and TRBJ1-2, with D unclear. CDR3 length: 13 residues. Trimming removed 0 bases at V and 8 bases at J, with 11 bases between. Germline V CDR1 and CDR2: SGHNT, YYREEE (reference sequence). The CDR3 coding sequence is TGTGCCAGCAGCTTGGACCCCTCCGGGGGCTACACCTTC. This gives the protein CASSLDPSGGYTF.

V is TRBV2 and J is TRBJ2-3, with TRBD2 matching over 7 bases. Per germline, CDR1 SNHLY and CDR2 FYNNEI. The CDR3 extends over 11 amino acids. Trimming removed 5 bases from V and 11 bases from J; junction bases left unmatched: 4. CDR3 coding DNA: TGTGCCAGCAGTCAACTAGCGAGGCAGTATTTT. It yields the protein CASSQLARQYF.

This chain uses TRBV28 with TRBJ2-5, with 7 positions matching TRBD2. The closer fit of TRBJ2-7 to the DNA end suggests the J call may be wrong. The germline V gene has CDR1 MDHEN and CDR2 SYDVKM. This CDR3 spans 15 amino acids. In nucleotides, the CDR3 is TGTGCCAGCCGGGGAGCCAGCGGGAAAAGCTACGAGCAGTACTTC. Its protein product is CASRGASGKSYEQYF.

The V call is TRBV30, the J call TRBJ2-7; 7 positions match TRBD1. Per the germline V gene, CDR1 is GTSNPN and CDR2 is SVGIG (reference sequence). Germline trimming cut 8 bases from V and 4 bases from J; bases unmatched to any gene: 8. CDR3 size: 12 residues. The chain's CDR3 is CAGWDRLYEQYF. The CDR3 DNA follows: TGTGCCGGCTGGGACAGACTATACGAGCAGTACTTC.

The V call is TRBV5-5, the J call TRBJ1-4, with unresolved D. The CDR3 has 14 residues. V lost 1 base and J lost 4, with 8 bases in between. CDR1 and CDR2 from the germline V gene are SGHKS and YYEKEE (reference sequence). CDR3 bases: TGTGCCAGCAGCTTGCAGGCGATTAATGAAAAACTGTTTTTT. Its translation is CASSLQAINEKLFF.

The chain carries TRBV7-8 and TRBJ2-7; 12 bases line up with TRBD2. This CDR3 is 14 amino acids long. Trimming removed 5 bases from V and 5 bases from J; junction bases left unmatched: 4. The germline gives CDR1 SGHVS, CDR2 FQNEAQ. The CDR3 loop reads CASSRLAGAHEQYF. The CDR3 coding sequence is TGTGCCAGCAGCAGACTAGCGGGAGCTCACGAGCAGTACTTC.